A selection of T cell receptor beta chains follows, all from one sample in a study of blood T cell repertoires in COVID-19. Repertoires were generated with immunoSEQ multiplex PCR, while TCRdb's copy carries only in-frame clones and drops some. Among some 100,000 clones listed, roughly nine tenths were seen once. The sample consisted of peripheral blood. The receptor source for this set is a man aged 50-60 years with acute or convalescent COVID-19. Both conserved end residues are part of each CDR3. The D gene is left open where the match is weak. Where a row states a size, it is once, few, many or the class of an expanded clone; other rows omit it.

v_call	d_call	clone_size	j_call	cdr3_nt	cdr3_aa
TRBV6-5	TRBD1	NA	TRBJ2-7	TGTGCCAGCAGACAGGACAGGTTGTCCTACGAGCAGTACTTC	CASRQDRLSYEQYF
TRBV5-1	TRBD1	NA	TRBJ1-3	TGCGCCAGCAGCTTGGTGGGACAGGAACTCTCTGGAAACACCATATATTTT	CASSLVGQELSGNTIYF
TRBV2	TRBD2	NA	TRBJ2-1	TGTGCCAGTGGGACGGGGGGTGGCGAGCAGTTCTTC	CASGTGGGEQFF
TRBV5-6	NA	NA	TRBJ1-6	TGTGCCAGCAGCTTGGGCAAGACTAGCTCCTATAATTCACCCCTCCACTTT	CASSLGKTSSYNSPLHF
TRBV5-1	TRBD1	NA	TRBJ1-2	TGCGCCAGCAGCTTGGCCGGGACAGATGGCTACACCTTC	CASSLAGTDGYTF
TRBV3-1/TRBV3-2	NA	NA	TRBJ1-4	TGTGCCAGCAGACGAGCAACTAATGAAAAACTGTTTTTT	CASRRATNEKLFF
TRBV3-1/TRBV3-2	NA	NA	TRBJ2-7	TGTGCCAGCAGCGCGAAAGTTCAGGGGAGATCCTACGAGCAGTACTTC	CASSAKVQGRSYEQYF
TRBV18	NA	NA	TRBJ1-2	TGTGCCAGCTCTCCTTATCGGGAGGACTATGGCTACACCTTC	CASSPYREDYGYTF
TRBV18	TRBD1	NA	TRBJ1-5	TGTGCCAGCTCCGGGACAGGGGCTCAGCCCCAGCATTTT	CASSGTGAQPQHF
TRBV11-2	NA	NA	TRBJ2-1	TGTGCCAGCAGCGCGGGGGCCCAGCATAATGAGCAGTTCTTC	CASSAGAQHNEQFF
TRBV30	NA	NA	TRBJ1-1	TGTGCCTGGAATAGGGGGGGCACTGAAGCTTTCTTT	CAWNRGGTEAFF
TRBV6-2/TRBV6-3	NA	NA	TRBJ1-1	TGTGCCAGCAGCCCCCTTAGAATCCAGAACACTGAAGCTTTCTTT	CASSPLRIQNTEAFF
TRBV6-6	NA	NA	TRBJ2-2	TGTGCCAGCAGTTACAGGCAGGGATTTGGCACCGGGGAGCTGTTTTTT	CASSYRQGFGTGELFF
TRBV7-9	NA	NA	TRBJ2-7	TGTGCCAGCAGCTTATCTGGCAGGGCCCACGAGCAGTACTTC	CASSLSGRAHEQYF
TRBV7-3	NA	NA	TRBJ2-2	TGTGCCAGCAGCTGGACAGACACCGGGGAGCTGTTTTTT	CASSWTDTGELFF
TRBV3-1/TRBV3-2	NA	NA	TRBJ2-1	TGTGCCAGCAGCCATCGCAGCTGGGGAGGCAATGAGCAGTTCTTC	CASSHRSWGGNEQFF
TRBV10-3	TRBD1	NA	TRBJ2-7	TGTGCCATCAGTGAGTCTGGACAGGGATACGAGCAGTACTTC	CAISESGQGYEQYF
TRBV6-1	TRBD2	NA	TRBJ2-7	TGTGCCAGCAGTGACCTGGGAGGGACTTTCTCCTACGAGCAGTACTTC	CASSDLGGTFSYEQYF
TRBV5-6	TRBD2	NA	TRBJ2-1	TGTGCCAGCAGCTTCCCTAGCGGGGGATCCGGGAGGGGACGTGAGCAGTTCTTC	CASSFPSGGSGRGREQFF
TRBV2	NA	NA	TRBJ1-1	TGTGCCAGCACCCCAGCAGGGAGGGACACTGAAGCTTTCTTT	CASTPAGRDTEAFF
TRBV12-5	TRBD1	NA	TRBJ2-3	TGTGCTAGTGGTTTGTCAACAGGGGCCGTTAGCACAGATACGCAGTATTTT	CASGLSTGAVSTDTQYF
TRBV6-5	TRBD1	NA	TRBJ1-2	TGTGCCAGCAGTTCACCCCGGGACAGGGGAGATGGCTACACCTTC	CASSSPRDRGDGYTF
TRBV7-9	NA	NA	TRBJ2-1	TGTGCCAGCAGCTTAGCGCTGACACCTTACAATGAGCAGTTCTTC	CASSLALTPYNEQFF
TRBV11-2	NA	NA	TRBJ1-2	TGTGCCAGCAGCTTAGTGGGAGACTATGGCTACACCTTC	CASSLVGDYGYTF
TRBV5-6	NA	NA	TRBJ1-3	TGTGCCAGCAGCTTTCGGGGAAGAGACACCATATATTTT	CASSFRGRDTIYF
TRBV29-1	TRBD2	NA	TRBJ2-3	TGCAGCGTTGCTCGACTAGCGGGGCCAGATACGCAGTATTTT	CSVARLAGPDTQYF
TRBV18	TRBD1	NA	TRBJ2-5	TGTGCCAGCTCCCCGAACCAGGGGGCAAAAGAGACCCAGTACTTC	CASSPNQGAKETQYF
TRBV19	TRBD1	NA	TRBJ1-4	TGTGCCAGTACCCCTGGGGGACAGGGGCAATCCGAAAAACTGTTTTTT	CASTPGGQGQSEKLFF
TRBV6-5	NA	once	TRBJ2-7	TGTGCCAGCAGCCCCACAGAGTTCTCCTACGAGCAGTACTTC	CASSPTEFSYEQYF
TRBV18	NA	NA	TRBJ1-4	TGTGCCAGCTCACCACAACAGCCAACTAATGAAAAACTGTTTTTT	CASSPQQPTNEKLFF
TRBV23-1	NA	NA	TRBJ2-5	TGCGCCAGCAGTCAATCGGGAGACGGGAACCAAGAGACCCAGTACTTC	CASSQSGDGNQETQYF
TRBV6-2/TRBV6-3	NA	once	TRBJ2-2	TGTGCCAGCAGTTACTCCGGTGGCGGACTGACGAACACCGGGGAGCTGTTTTTT	CASSYSGGGLTNTGELFF
TRBV7-3	TRBD1	NA	TRBJ2-2	TGTGCCAGCAGTCCAGACAGGGGTCCCGGGGAGCTGTTTTTT	CASSPDRGPGELFF
TRBV3-1/TRBV3-2	TRBD2	NA	TRBJ2-5	TGTGCCAGCAGCCAAGGAGAGTGGCCAGGGAGGGGAGAGACCCAGTACTTC	CASSQGEWPGRGETQYF
TRBV19	TRBD2	NA	TRBJ2-7	TGTGCCAGTAGTATGAGCATAGCGGGGATCTACGAGCAGTACTTC	CASSMSIAGIYEQYF
TRBV19	TRBD2	NA	TRBJ2-3	TGTGCCAGTAGTATAGATCGTCGGCTAGCGGGGACCACAGATACGCAGTATTTT	CASSIDRRLAGTTDTQYF
TRBV2	NA	NA	TRBJ2-6	TGTGCCAGCAGGTTCAACTTGGCCAACGTCCTGACTTTC	CASRFNLANVLTF